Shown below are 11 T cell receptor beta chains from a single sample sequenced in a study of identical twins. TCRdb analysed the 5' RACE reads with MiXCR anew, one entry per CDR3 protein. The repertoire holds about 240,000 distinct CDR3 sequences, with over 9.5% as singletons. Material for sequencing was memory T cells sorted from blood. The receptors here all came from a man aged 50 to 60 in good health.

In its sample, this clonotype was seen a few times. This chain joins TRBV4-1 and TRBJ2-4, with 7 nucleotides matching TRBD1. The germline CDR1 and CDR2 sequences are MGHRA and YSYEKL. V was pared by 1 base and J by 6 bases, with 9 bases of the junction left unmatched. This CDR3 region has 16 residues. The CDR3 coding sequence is TGCGCCAGCAGCCAAGCGACAGGGCGCAGTACAAACATTCAGTACTTC. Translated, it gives CASSQATGRSTNIQYF.

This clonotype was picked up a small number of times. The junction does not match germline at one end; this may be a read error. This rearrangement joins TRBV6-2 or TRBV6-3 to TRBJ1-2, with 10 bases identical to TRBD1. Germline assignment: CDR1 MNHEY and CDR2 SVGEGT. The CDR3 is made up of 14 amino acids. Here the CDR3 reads CASSYTDRGTERAF. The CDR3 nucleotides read TGTGCCAGCAGTTACACGGACAGGGGGACGGAGCGCGCCTTC.

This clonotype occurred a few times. The CDR3 reads CSVETETQYF. The CDR3 bases are TGCAGCGTTGAAACAGAGACCCAGTACTTC. The chain is built from TRBV29-1 and TRBJ2-5; D gene ambiguous. Germline CDR1 SQVTM, CDR2 ANQGSEA. This CDR3 is built from 10 residues. V lost 2 bases and J lost 4, with 2 bases in between.

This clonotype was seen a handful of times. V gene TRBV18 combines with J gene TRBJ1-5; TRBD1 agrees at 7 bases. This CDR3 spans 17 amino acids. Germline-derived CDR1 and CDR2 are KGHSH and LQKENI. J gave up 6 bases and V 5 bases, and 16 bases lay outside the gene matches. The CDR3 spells CASSSTGVNIRSQPQHF. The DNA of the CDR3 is TGTGCCAGCTCAAGTACAGGGGTCAATATTAGGAGTCAGCCCCAGCATTTT.

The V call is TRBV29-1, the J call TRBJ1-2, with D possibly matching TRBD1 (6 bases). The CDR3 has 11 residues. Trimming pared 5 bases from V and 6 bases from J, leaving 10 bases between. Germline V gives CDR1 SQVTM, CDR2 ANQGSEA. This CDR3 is CSVSGGDGYTF. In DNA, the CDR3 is TGCAGCGTTTCTGGGGGCGATGGCTACACCTTC.

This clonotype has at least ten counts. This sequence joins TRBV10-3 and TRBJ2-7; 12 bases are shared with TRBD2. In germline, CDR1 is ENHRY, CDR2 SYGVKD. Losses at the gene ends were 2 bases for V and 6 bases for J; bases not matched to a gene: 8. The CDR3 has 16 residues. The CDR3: CAISEGVGLAGAEQYF. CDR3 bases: TGTGCCATCAGTGAGGGAGTGGGACTAGCGGGCGCCGAGCAGTACTTC.

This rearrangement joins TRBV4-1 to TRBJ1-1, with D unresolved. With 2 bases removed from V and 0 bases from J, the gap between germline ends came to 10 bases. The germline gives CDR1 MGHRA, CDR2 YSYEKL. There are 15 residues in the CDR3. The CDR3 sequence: CASSQTDVMNTEAFF. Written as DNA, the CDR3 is TGCGCCAGCAGCCAAACTGACGTTATGAACACTGAAGCTTTCTTT.

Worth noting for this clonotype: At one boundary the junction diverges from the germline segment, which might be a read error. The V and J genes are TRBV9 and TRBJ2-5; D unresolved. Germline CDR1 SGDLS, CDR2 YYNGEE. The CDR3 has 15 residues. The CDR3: CASSVRASYQEAQYF. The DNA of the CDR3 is TGTGCCAGCAGCGTGAGAGCATCATACCAAGAGGCCCAGTACTTC.

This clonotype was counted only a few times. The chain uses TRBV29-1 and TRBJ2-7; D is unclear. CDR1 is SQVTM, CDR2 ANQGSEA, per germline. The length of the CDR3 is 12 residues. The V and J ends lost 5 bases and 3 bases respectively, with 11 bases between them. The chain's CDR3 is CSVIRTGYEQYF. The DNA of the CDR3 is TGCAGCGTTATCCGAACGGGCTACGAGCAGTACTTC.

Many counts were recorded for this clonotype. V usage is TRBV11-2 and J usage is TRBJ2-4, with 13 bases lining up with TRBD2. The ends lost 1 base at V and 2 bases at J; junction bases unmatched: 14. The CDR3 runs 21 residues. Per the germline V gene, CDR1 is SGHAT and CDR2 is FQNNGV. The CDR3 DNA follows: TGTGCCAGCAGCTTAGTCCCTGGACTAGCGGGGGCCCTTAGGCCCAAAAACATTCAGTACTTC. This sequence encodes CASSLVPGLAGALRPKNIQYF.

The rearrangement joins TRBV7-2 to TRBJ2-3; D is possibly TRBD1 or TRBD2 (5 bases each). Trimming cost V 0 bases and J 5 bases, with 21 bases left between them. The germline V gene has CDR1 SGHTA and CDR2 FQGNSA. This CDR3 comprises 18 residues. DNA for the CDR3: TGTGCCAGCAGCTTAGCTGCGTCGTCGGGACCCAAGGGAGATACGCAGTATTTT. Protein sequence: CASSLAASSGPKGDTQYF.